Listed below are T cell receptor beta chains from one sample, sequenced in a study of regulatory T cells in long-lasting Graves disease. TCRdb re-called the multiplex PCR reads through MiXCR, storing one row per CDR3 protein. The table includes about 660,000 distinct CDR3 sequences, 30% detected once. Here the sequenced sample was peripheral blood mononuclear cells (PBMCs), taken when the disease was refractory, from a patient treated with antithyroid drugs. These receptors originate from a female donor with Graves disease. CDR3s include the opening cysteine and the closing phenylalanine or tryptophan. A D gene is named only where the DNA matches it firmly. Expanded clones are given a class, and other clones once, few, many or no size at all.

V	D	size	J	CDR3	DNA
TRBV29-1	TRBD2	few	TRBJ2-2	CSVSVGLAGATGELFF	TGCAGCGTTTCCGTCGGACTAGCGGGAGCCACCGGGGAGCTGTTTTTT
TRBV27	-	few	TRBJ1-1	CASRKQGRLDTEAFF	TGTGCCAGCAGAAAACAGGGTCGTTTGGACACTGAAGCTTTCTTT
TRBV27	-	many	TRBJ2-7	CASSDSVSSSYEQYF	TGTGCCAGCAGCGATAGCGTATCAAGCTCCTACGAGCAGTACTTC
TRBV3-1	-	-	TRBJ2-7	CASSQGLLREQYF	TGTGCCAGCAGCCAAGGACTTCTTCGCGAGCAGTACTTC
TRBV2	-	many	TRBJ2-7	CASSLHPDSYEQYF	TGTGCCAGCAGTCTGCACCCGGACTCCTACGAGCAGTACTTC
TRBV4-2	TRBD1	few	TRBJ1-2	CASSQLQGAEYGYTF	TGTGCCAGCAGCCAACTACAGGGGGCGGAGTATGGCTACACCTTC
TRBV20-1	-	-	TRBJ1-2	CSAATFQGKIGYGYTF	TGCAGTGCTGCGACCTTCCAGGGTAAAATTGGCTATGGCTACACCTTC
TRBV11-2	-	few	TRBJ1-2	CASTETEGYGYTF	TGTGCCAGCACCGAGACGGAGGGGTATGGCTACACCTTC
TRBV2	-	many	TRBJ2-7	CASLVGEPSYEQYF	TGTGCCAGCTTAGTCGGGGAACCATCCTACGAGCAGTACTTC
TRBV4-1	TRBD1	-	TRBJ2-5	CASSQDRVSKTQYF	TGCGCCAGCAGCCAGGACAGGGTATCCAAGACCCAGTACTTC
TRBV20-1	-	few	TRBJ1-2	CSASSGAAYGYTF	TGCAGTGCTAGTTCAGGGGCCGCTTATGGCTACACCTTC
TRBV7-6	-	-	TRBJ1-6	CASSTRLSPLHF	TGTGCCAGCAGCACAAGGCTTTCACCCCTCCACTTT